This T cell receptor (beta chain) was retrieved from a study of OX40 agonist ivuxolimab in advanced cancers. Study summary: Ivuxolimab, an antibody acting as an agonist of OX40 (CD134), was used to treat patients. Aged roughly 23 to 79 with a mean of approximately 60 years, they were around 85% male. Checkpoint inhibitors had been given previously to 35% to 50% of patients. Regarding the study as a whole: CD8+ T cells were the subset that, on average, had more expanded clones than CD4+.

Germline loops: CDR1 MDHEN, CDR2 SYDVKM. The CDR3 has 16 amino acids. V was pared by 5 bases and J by 8 bases, with 17 bases of the junction left unmatched. About this clone: Its cognate antigen is unknown.

Some clones are missing from TCRdb's copy, which holds only in-frame ones; the method was immunoSEQ multiplex PCR. The sample lists over 95,000 clones, roughly 90% occurring once. This TCR came from an adult with an advanced solid tumor such as melanoma, head and neck, liver or kidney cancer. The rearrangement uses TRBV28 and TRBJ1-2; 7 bases are a match to TRBD1. The sequences come from CD4+ or CD8+ T cells sorted from blood, collected in a trial of the OX40 agonist ivuxolimab. The CDR3 spells CASSPPPTTGDGGYTF. The CDR3 DNA reads TGTGCCAGCAGTCCACCCCCGACTACAGGGGATGGAGGCTACACCTTC.